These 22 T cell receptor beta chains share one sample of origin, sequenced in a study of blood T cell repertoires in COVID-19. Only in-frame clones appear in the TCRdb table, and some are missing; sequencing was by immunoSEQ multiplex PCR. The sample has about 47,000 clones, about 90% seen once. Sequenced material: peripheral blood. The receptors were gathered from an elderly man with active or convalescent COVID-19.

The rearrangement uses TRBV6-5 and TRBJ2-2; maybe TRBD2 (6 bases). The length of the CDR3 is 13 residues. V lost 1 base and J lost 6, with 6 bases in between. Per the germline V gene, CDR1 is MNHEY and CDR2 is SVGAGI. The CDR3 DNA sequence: TGTGCCAGCAGTTACTGGGGGGCCGGGGAGCTGTTTTTT. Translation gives CASSYWGAGELFF.

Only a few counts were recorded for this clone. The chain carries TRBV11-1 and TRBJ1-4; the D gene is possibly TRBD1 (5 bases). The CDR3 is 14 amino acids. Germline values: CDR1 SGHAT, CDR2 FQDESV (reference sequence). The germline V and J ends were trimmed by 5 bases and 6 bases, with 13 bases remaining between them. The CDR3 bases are TGTGCCAGCAGCAAAAGATCGGGGGATGAAAAACTGTTTTTT. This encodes CASSKRSGDEKLFF. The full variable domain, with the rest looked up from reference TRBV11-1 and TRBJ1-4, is EAEVAQSPRYKITEKSQAVAFWCDPISGHATLYWYRQILGQGPELLVQFQDESVVDDSQLPKDRFSAERLKGVDSTLKIQPAELGDSAMYLCASSKRSGDEKLFFGSGTQLSVL.

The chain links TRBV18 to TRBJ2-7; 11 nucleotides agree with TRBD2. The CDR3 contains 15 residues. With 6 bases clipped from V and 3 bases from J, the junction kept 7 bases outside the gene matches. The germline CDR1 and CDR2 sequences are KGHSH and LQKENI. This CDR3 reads CASSRTGTSGYEQYF. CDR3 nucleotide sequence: TGTGCCAGCTCCCGAACTGGGACTAGCGGCTACGAGCAGTACTTC.

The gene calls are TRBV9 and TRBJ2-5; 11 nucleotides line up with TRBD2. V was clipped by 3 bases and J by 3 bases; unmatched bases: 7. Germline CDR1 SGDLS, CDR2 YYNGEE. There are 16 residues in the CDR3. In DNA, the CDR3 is TGTGCCAGCAGCGCCAAAGATAGCGGGGGGGAAGAGACCCAGTACTTC. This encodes CASSAKDSGGEETQYF.

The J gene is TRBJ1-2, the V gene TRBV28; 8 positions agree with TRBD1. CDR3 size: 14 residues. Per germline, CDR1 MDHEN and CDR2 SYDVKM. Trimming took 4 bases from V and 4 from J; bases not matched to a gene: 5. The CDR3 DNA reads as TGTGCCAGCAGTTCCCTCGACAGGGGCTATGGCTACACCTTC. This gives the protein CASSSLDRGYGYTF.

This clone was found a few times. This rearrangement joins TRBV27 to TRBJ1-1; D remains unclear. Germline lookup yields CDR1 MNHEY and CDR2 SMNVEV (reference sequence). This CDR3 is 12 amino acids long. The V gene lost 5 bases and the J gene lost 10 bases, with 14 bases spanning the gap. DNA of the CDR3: TGTGCCAGCAGTGGCCCTTCGCCTGGAGCTTTCTTT. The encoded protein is CASSGPSPGAFF.

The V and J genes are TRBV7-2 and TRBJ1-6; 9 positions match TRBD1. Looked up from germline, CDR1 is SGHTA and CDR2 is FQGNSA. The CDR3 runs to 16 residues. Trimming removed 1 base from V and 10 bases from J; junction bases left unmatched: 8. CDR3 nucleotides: TGTGCCAGCAGCTTAGGTACAGGGGGCGCCGTGTCACCCCTCCACTTT. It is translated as CASSLGTGGAVSPLHF.

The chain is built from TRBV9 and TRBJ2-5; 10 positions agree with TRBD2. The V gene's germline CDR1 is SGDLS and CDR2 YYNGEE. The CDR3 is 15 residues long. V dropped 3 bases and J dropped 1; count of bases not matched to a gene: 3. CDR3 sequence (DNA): TGTGCCAGCAGCGGCTCTAGCGGGAGCCAAGAGACCCAGTACTTC. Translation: CASSGSSGSQETQYF. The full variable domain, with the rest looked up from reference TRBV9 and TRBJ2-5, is DSGVTQTPKHLITATGQRVTLRCSPRSGDLSVYWYQQSLDQGLQFLIQYYNGEERAKGNILERFSAQQFPDLHSELNLSSLELGDSALYFCASSGSSGSQETQYFGPGTRLLVL.

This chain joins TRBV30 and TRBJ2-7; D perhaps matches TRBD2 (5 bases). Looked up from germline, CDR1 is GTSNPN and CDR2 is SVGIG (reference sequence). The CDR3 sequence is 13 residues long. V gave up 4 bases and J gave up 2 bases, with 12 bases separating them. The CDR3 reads CAWNFGNTYEQYF. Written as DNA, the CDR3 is TGTGCCTGGAATTTCGGGAACACCTACGAGCAGTACTTC. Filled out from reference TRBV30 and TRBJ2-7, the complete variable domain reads SQTIHQWPATLVQPVGSPLSLECTVEGTSNPNLYWYRQAAGRGLQLLFYSVGIGQISSEVPQNLSASRPQDRQFILSSKKLLLSDSGFYLCAWNFGNTYEQYFGPGTRLTVT.

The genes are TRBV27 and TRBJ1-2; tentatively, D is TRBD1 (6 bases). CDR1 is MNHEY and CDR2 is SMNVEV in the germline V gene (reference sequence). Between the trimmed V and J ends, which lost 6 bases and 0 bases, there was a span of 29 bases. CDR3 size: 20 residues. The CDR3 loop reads CASRPYRVGLLIQANYGYTF. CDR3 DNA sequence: TGTGCCAGCAGGCCCTACAGGGTCGGCCTGTTGATTCAAGCTAACTATGGCTACACCTTC.

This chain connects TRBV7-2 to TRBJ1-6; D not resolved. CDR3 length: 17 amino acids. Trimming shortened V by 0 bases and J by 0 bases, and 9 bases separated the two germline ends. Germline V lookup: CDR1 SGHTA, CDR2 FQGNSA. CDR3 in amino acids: CASSLAGRSSYNSPLHF. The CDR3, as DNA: TGTGCCAGCAGCTTAGCCGGGAGAAGCTCCTATAATTCACCCCTCCACTTT.

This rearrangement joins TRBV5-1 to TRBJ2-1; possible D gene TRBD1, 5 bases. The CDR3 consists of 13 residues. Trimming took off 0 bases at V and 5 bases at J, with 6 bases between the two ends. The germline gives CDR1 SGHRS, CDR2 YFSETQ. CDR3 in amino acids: CASSLGGDNEQFF. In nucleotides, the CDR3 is TGCGCCAGCAGCTTGGGGGGCGACAATGAGCAGTTCTTC.

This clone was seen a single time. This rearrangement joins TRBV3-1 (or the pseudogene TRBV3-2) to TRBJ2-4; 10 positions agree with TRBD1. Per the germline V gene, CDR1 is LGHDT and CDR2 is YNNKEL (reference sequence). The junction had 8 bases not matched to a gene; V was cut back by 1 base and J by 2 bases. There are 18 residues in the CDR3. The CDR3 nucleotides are TGTGCCAGCAGCCAAGCGCCGGACAGGGGGGGGACCAAAAACATTCAGTACTTC. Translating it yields CASSQAPDRGGTKNIQYF.

The CDR3 nucleotides read TGCGCCAGCAGTGGGACTAGCGGGGAAAACCGCTACGAGCAGTACTTC. Its translation: CASSGTSGENRYEQYF. This sequence joins TRBV10-2 and TRBJ2-7; 12 nucleotides agree with TRBD2. The germline gives CDR1 WSHSY, CDR2 SAAADI. The CDR3 has 16 residues. V was clipped by 4 bases and J by 3 bases; unmatched bases: 7.

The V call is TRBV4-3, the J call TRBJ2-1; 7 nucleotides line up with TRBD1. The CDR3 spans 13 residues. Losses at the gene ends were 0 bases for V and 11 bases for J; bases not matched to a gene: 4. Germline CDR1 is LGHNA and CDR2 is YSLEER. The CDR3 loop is CASSQDEGAKQFF. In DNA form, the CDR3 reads TGCGCCAGCAGCCAAGACGAGGGGGCAAAGCAGTTCTTC.

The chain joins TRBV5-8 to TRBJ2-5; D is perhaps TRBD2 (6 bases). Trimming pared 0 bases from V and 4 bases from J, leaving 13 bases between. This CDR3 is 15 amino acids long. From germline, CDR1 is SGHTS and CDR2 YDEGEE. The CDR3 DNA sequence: TGTGCCAGCAGCTTGGCCAGGCTGGGGGGAGAGACCCAGTACTTC. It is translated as CASSLARLGGETQYF. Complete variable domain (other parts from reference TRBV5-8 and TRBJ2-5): EAGVTQSPTHLIKTRGQQATLRCSPISGHTSVYWYQQALGLGLQFLLWYDEGEERNRGNFPPRFSGRQFPNYSSELNVNALELEDSALYLCASSLARLGGETQYFGPGTRLLVL.

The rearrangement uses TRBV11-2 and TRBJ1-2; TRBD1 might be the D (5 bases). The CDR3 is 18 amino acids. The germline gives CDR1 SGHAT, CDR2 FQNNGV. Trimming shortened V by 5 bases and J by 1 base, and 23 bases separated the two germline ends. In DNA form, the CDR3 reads TGTGCCAGCAGCCCCCGGGGGGGTTCCCTTGAATTTAACTATGGCTACACCTTC. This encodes CASSPRGGSLEFNYGYTF.

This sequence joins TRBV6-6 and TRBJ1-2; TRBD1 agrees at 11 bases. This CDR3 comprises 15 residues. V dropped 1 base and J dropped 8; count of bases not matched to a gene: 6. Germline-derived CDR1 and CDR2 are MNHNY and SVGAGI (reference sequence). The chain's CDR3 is CASSYLGQGADGYTF. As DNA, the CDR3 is TGTGCCAGCAGTTACTTAGGACAGGGGGCTGACGGCTACACCTTC.

The CDR3 sequence is CASSDVATSQFF. The CDR3 DNA is TGTGCCAGCTCCGACGTAGCAACTTCGCAGTTCTTC. The chain joins TRBV28 to TRBJ2-1, with D uncertain. Germline-derived CDR1 and CDR2 are MDHEN and SYDVKM. Trimming took 8 bases from V and 12 from J, leaving 17 bases between them. The CDR3 sequence is 12 residues long.

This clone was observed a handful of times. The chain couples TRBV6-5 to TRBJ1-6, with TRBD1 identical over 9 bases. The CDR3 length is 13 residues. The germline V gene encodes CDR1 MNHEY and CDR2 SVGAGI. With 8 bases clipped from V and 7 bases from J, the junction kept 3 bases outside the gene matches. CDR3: CASATGGNSPLHF. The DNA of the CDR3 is TGTGCCAGCGCGACAGGGGGGAATTCACCCCTCCACTTT.

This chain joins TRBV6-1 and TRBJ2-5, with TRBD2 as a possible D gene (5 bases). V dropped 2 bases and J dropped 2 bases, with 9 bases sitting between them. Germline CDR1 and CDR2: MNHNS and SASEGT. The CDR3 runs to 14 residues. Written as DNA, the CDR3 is TGTGCCAGCAGTGAAAGTGGGAGACAAGAGACCCAGTACTTC. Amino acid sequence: CASSESGRQETQYF.

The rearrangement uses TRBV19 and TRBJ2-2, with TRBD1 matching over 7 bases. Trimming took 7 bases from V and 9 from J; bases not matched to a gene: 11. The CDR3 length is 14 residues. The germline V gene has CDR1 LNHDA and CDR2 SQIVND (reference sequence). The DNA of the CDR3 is TGTGCCAGTACTCGACAGGGTGGGCGGAGGGAGCTGTTTTTT. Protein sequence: CASTRQGGRRELFF.